A single sample is the source of the 20 T cell receptor beta chains below, sequenced in a study of T cells in Graves' hyperthyroidism and ophthalmopathy. Amplification of TCR beta CDR3 regions used RNA as the template. The TCR CDR3 was amplified in a first-round RT-PCR using the HTBI primer set. TCRdb reprocessed the multiplex PCR reads with MiXCR, giving one entry per CDR3 protein. The data contain fewer than 650,000 distinct CDR3 sequences, 12% to 15% of them seen just once; the ten biggest clones take up approximately 15%. Material for sequencing was blood. Receptors originate from a woman in her thirties or forties with Graves' hyperthyroidism.

CDR3 sequence (DNA): TGTGCCATCAGTGACAGGGGTCCTTCGTTTAATGAAAAACTGTTTTTT. Protein product: CAISDRGPSFNEKLFF. The chain uses TRBV10-3 and TRBJ1-4; D is possibly TRBD1 (6 bases). Germline assignment: CDR1 ENHRY and CDR2 SYGVKD. The ends were cut back, 3 bases at V and 4 bases at J, with 15 bases in the middle. This CDR3 has 16 residues.

The sample holds a few counts of this clonotype. The J gene is TRBJ2-5, the V gene TRBV6-6; 7 bases fit TRBD1. The CDR3 length is 14 residues. V lost 2 bases, J lost 2 bases, and 2 bases stayed unmatched. Germline lookup yields CDR1 MNHNY and CDR2 SVGAGI (reference sequence). This CDR3 is CASSYPTGQETQYF. DNA of the CDR3: TGTGCCAGCAGTTACCCGACAGGGCAAGAGACCCAGTACTTC.

The table lists this clonotype with many counts. The chain carries TRBV28 and TRBJ2-7; 10 nucleotides line up with TRBD2. Germline V gives CDR1 MDHEN, CDR2 SYDVKM. V lost 8 bases and J lost 0; bases outside the gene matches: 4. The CDR3 is made up of 14 amino acids. The CDR3 is CASGGLALSYEQYF. DNA of the CDR3: TGTGCCAGCGGGGGACTAGCGCTCTCCTACGAGCAGTACTTC. Supplemented by reference TRBV28 and TRBJ2-7, the full variable domain reads DVKVTQSSRYLVKRTGEKVFLECVQDMDHENMFWYRQDPGLGLRLIYFSYDVKMKEKGDIPEGYSVSREKKERFSLILESASTNQTSMYLCASGGLALSYEQYFGPGTRLTVT.

This clonotype showed up just a few times. This rearrangement joins TRBV7-9 to TRBJ2-7; D unclear. This CDR3 comprises 14 residues. Deletions cut 1 base from V and 4 bases from J, with 11 bases between. Germline V gene lookup returns CDR1 SEHNR and CDR2 FQNEAQ (reference sequence). Here the CDR3 reads CASSLDRIVYEQYF. The DNA of the CDR3 is TGTGCCAGCAGCTTAGATCGGATAGTTTACGAGCAGTACTTC.

As to this clonotype: The CDR3 end shows no conserved phenylalanine or tryptophan, and so a read error is likely. The chain carries TRBV28 and TRBJ2-1; 7 positions match TRBD2. The J segment lost 7 bases and the V segment lost 5 bases, leaving 11 bases of the junction unmatched. The germline V gene has CDR1 MDHEN and CDR2 SYDVKM. The CDR3 sequence is 15 residues long. CDR3 in amino acids: CASSGIAGVVNEQFS. CDR3 nucleotides: TGTGCCAGCAGTGGGATTGCGGGAGTAGTTAATGAGCAGTTCTCC.

This clonotype was recorded many times. The gene calls are TRBV2 and TRBJ2-2; 9 bases agree with TRBD1. The CDR3 consists of 17 residues. The V gene's germline CDR1 is SNHLY and CDR2 FYNNEI. V dropped 6 bases and J dropped 7; count of bases not matched to a gene: 15. CDR3 in DNA: TGTGCCAGCAGCGTCCCGGGACAGGGCGCGAGGGTCGGGGAGCTGTTTTTT. It is translated as CASSVPGQGARVGELFF.

This clonotype occurred many times. The chain employs TRBV6-6 and TRBJ2-3; no definite D call. The germline gives CDR1 MNHNY, CDR2 SVGAGI (reference sequence). The CDR3 covers 15 residues. V lost 2 bases and J lost 2, with 11 bases in between. CDR3 sequence: CASSYLSSATDTQYF. In DNA, the CDR3 is TGTGCCAGCAGTTACCTCTCGTCGGCCACAGATACGCAGTATTTT.

At least ten counts were recorded for this clonotype. V usage is TRBV12-5 and J usage is TRBJ2-7; 14 positions match TRBD2. This CDR3 is built from 13 residues. Germline V gene data show CDR1 as LGHNT and CDR2 as FRNRAP. The ends lost 6 bases at V and 5 bases at J; junction bases unmatched: 0. The DNA for the CDR3 is TGTGCTAGTGGGGGACTAGCGGGAGACGAGCAGTACTTC. This encodes CASGGLAGDEQYF.

This clonotype was seen ten or more times. The J gene is TRBJ2-7, the V gene TRBV28; 10 bases line up with TRBD1. The CDR3 contains 14 residues. Germline lookup yields CDR1 MDHEN and CDR2 SYDVKM. The ends lost 3 bases at V and 12 bases at J; junction bases unmatched: 11. DNA for the CDR3: TGTGCCAGCAGTTTGGGACAGGGGATCTACGATCGGTACTTC. This sequence encodes CASSLGQGIYDRYF.

This clonotype was recorded a few times. The chain couples TRBV7-2 to TRBJ1-1; TRBD1 is a possible D gene (5 bases). Germline loops: CDR1 SGHTA, CDR2 FQGNSA. This CDR3 has 14 amino acids. V gave up 3 bases and J gave up 5 bases, with 13 bases separating them. CDR3 in DNA: TGTGCCAGCAGCTTGTGGCAGGGAGGAACTGAAGCTTTCTTT. It codes for CASSLWQGGTEAFF.

Ten or more counts support this clonotype. This chain links TRBV2 with TRBJ2-3; 8 nucleotides match TRBD1. There are 13 residues in the CDR3. The V and J ends lost 6 bases and 1 base, in that order; junction bases with no gene match: 0. CDR1 is SNHLY and CDR2 is FYNNEI in the germline V gene. This CDR3 reads CASRTGGTDTQYF. The CDR3 region has the DNA TGTGCCAGCAGGACAGGGGGCACAGATACGCAGTATTTT.

This clonotype occurred many times. The gene calls are TRBV30 and TRBJ2-5; D gene ambiguous. Trimming pared 0 bases from V and 5 bases from J, leaving 4 bases between. CDR3 length: 11 residues. Per the germline V gene, CDR1 is GTSNPN and CDR2 is SVGIG (reference sequence). Written as DNA, the CDR3 is TGTGCCTGGAGTGTACAGGAGACCCAGTACTTC. Translation: CAWSVQETQYF. The variable domain in full, completed from reference TRBV30 and TRBJ2-5, reads SQTIHQWPATLVQPVGSPLSLECTVEGTSNPNLYWYRQAAGRGLQLLFYSVGIGQISSEVPQNLSASRPQDRQFILSSKKLLLSDSGFYLCAWSVQETQYFGPGTRLLVL.

The sample holds many counts of this clonotype. The chain employs TRBV27 and TRBJ2-3; no clear D gene. The CDR3 runs 12 residues. Germline-derived CDR1 and CDR2 are MNHEY and SMNVEV (reference sequence). With 4 bases removed from V and 5 bases from J, the gap between germline ends came to 7 bases. The CDR3 reads CASSSLVDTQYF. CDR3 nucleotides: TGTGCCAGCAGTTCCTTGGTAGATACGCAGTATTTT.

This clonotype was found a few times. This rearrangement joins TRBV30 to TRBJ2-1, with 10 bases lining up with TRBD2. The CDR3 is made up of 13 amino acids. V was clipped by 3 bases and J by 7 bases; unmatched bases: 3. CDR1 and CDR2 from the germline V gene are GTSNPN and SVGIG (reference sequence). CDR3 amino acids: CAWRASGSNEQFF. CDR3 nucleotide sequence: TGTGCCTGGAGAGCTAGCGGGAGTAATGAGCAGTTCTTC.

This clonotype was counted ten times or more. The chain joins TRBV3-1 to TRBJ1-1, with 9 bases that match TRBD1. The CDR3 runs 16 residues. Germline CDR1 and CDR2: LGHDT and YNNKEL (reference sequence). V shed 1 base and J 4 bases; nucleotides not matched to a gene: 7. CDR3 loop: CASSQAGTGRVTEAFF. CDR3 sequence (DNA): TGTGCCAGCAGCCAAGCCGGGACAGGGAGGGTCACTGAAGCTTTCTTT.

About this clonotype itself: Since a much larger clone is just one base distant, this may be a read error. DNA of the CDR3: TGTGCCAGCAACTTAGTTACAGGAGGACGAGGCTACACCTTC. Protein product: CASNLVTGGRGYTF. This rearrangement joins TRBV7-2 to TRBJ1-2; the D gene is possibly TRBD1 (5 bases). The CDR3 covers 14 residues. Germline CDR1 and CDR2: SGHTA and FQGNSA.

This clonotype was recorded at least ten times. V gene TRBV12-3 or TRBV12-4 combines with J gene TRBJ2-7, with a tentative D call TRBD2 (5 bases). CDR3 length: 13 residues. Trimming removed 0 bases from V and 6 bases from J, with 9 bases in between. CDR3 region: CASSLAGVSEQYF. The CDR3 DNA sequence: TGTGCCAGCAGTTTAGCGGGAGTTTCCGAGCAGTACTTC.

This clonotype was found a few times. The chain combines TRBV9 with TRBJ2-2; TRBD2 matches 7 bases. The CDR3 totals 16 residues. Germline CDR1 and CDR2: SGDLS and YYNGEE. V was pared by 4 bases and J by 6 bases, with 12 bases of the junction left unmatched. The CDR3 spells CASSTHGAGRAGELFF. The DNA for the CDR3 is TGTGCCAGCAGCACCCACGGAGCGGGAAGGGCCGGGGAGCTGTTTTTT.

In its sample, this clonotype was seen many times. J is TRBJ2-7 and V is TRBV18; a weak D match, TRBD1 (8 bases). V was pared by 2 bases and J by 1 base, with 12 bases between. Germline V gene data show CDR1 as KGHSH and CDR2 as LQKENI. The CDR3 contains 15 residues. The CDR3 coding sequence is TGTGCCAGCTCACCAAGCGGGACAGGTTCCTACGAGCAGTACTTC. Its protein is CASSPSGTGSYEQYF. Variable domain in full (rest from reference TRBV18 and TRBJ2-7): NAGVMQNPRHLVRRRGQEARLRCSPMKGHSHVYWYRQLPEEGLKFMVYLQKENIIDESGMPKERFSAEFPKEGPSILRIQQVVRGDSAAYFCASSPSGTGSYEQYFGPGTRLTVT.

Remarks on this clonotype: A much larger clone sits a single nucleotide away, making a read error possible. This rearrangement joins TRBV6-2 or TRBV6-3 to TRBJ2-1; possibly TRBD1 or TRBD2 for D (5 bases each). V dropped 6 bases and J dropped 10 bases, with 31 bases sitting between them. Germline-derived CDR1 and CDR2 are MNHEY and SVGEGT. This CDR3 is 18 amino acids long. The CDR3 region is CASSYGTETGHFIYEQFF. For the CDR3, the DNA is TGTGCCAGCAGCTACGGGACGGAAACCGGACACTTTATCTACGAGCAGTTCTTC.